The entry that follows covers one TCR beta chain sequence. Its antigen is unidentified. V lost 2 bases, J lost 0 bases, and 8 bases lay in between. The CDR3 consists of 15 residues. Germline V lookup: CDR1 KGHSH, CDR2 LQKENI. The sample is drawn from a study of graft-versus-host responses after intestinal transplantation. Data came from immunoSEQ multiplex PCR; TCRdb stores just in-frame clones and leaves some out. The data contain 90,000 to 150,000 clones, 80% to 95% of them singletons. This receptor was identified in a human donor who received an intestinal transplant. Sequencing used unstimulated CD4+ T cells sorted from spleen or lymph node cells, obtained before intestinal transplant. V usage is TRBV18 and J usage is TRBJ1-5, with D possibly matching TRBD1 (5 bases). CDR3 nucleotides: TGTGCCAGCTCACCAATAAGGGGTAGCAATCAGCCCCAGCATTTT. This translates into CASSPIRGSNQPQHF.